Shown below are 26 T cell receptor beta chains from a single sample sequenced in a study of shared clonotypes between healthy human individuals. Generated by immunoSEQ multiplex PCR, the TCRdb table keeps only in-frame clones and is missing some. This sample yields about 680,000 clones, of which 60% to 80% are seen a single time; roughly 1.8% belongs to the top ten. The material sequenced was memory CD4+ T cells sorted from blood. The subset is: CD45RA-negative fraction. The receptors were gathered from a woman under 40 in good health.

V is TRBV5-1 and J is TRBJ2-2, with TRBD1 matching over 9 bases. The CDR3 spans 15 residues. The V and J ends lost 7 bases and 3 bases, in that order; junction bases with no gene match: 7. Germline V lookup: CDR1 SGHRS, CDR2 YFSETQ. In DNA form, the CDR3 reads TGCGCCAGCCGCGAAGGGGACAGGGACACCGGGGAGCTGTTTTTT. Its protein is CASREGDRDTGELFF. The variable domain in full, completed from reference TRBV5-1 and TRBJ2-2, reads KAGVTQTPRYLIKTRGQQVTLSCSPISGHRSVSWYQQTPGQGLQFLFEYFSETQRNKGNFPGRFSGRQFSNSRSEMNVSTLELGDSALYLCASREGDRDTGELFFGEGSRLTVL.

The V gene is TRBV18, the J gene TRBJ2-5; D gene uncertain. The CDR3 extends over 14 amino acids. Deletions cut 0 bases from V and 2 bases from J, with 7 bases between. Per germline, CDR1 KGHSH and CDR2 LQKENI. CDR3 sequence reads: CASSPPMQQETQYF. DNA for the CDR3: TGTGCCAGCTCACCACCGATGCAGCAAGAGACCCAGTACTTC.

The V and J genes are TRBV27 and TRBJ2-2; D is unclear. CDR3 length: 16 residues. Trimming took off 4 bases at V and 0 bases at J, with 12 bases between the two ends. Germline lookup yields CDR1 MNHEY and CDR2 SMNVEV (reference sequence). The CDR3 sequence: CASSSTYRANTGELFF. CDR3 nucleotide sequence: TGTGCCAGCAGTTCAACCTACCGCGCGAACACCGGGGAGCTGTTTTTT.

This chain uses TRBV19 with TRBJ2-5, with 8 bases matching TRBD2. The CDR3 has 16 amino acids. The germline CDR1 and CDR2 sequences are LNHDA and SQIVND (reference sequence). V shed 1 base, J shed 5 bases, and the junction held 9 bases outside the gene matches. In DNA form, the CDR3 reads TGTGCCAGTAGTATAGGCGGAGCGGGAGAAAGGGAGACCCAGTACTTC. It is translated as CASSIGGAGERETQYF.

The sample holds one count of this clone. CDR3 coding DNA: TGTGCCAGCAGTGGTCTCGCGGGAGGGCCTAAGGAGCAGTACTTC. As protein: CASSGLAGGPKEQYF. V gene TRBV2 combines with J gene TRBJ2-7, with TRBD2 identical over 9 bases. CDR3 length equals 15 residues. V shed 4 bases, J shed 7 bases, and the junction held 11 bases outside the gene matches. Germline V gene lookup returns CDR1 SNHLY and CDR2 FYNNEI.

This clone came up a few times. The J gene is TRBJ2-5, the V gene TRBV14, with D perhaps TRBD2 (5 bases). Germline V gene sequence: CDR1 SGHDN, CDR2 FVKESK. CDR3 length: 17 amino acids. V lost 4 bases and J lost 5, with 23 bases in between. The CDR3 protein is CASSPREGDGTWETQYF. The CDR3 DNA is TGTGCCAGCAGCCCACGCGAGGGCGACGGAACGTGGGAGACCCAGTACTTC.

The rearrangement links TRBV5-1 to TRBJ2-7; D is possibly TRBD2 (5 bases). V shed 7 bases and J shed 3 bases, with 17 bases lying between them. The V gene's germline CDR1 is SGHRS and CDR2 YFSETQ. The CDR3 runs to 14 residues. For the CDR3, the DNA is TGCGCCAGCCCATTGGTACGGACTTTCTACGAGCAGTACTTC. Protein: CASPLVRTFYEQYF.

Concerning this clone: Sequence at one end of the junction differs from germline and may be a read error. The CDR3 nucleotides read TGTGCCAGCAGTTTGGGACTAGGGCATTCCTACGAGCAGTACTTC. This translates into CASSLGLGHSYEQYF. This rearrangement joins TRBV5-4 to TRBJ2-7; 8 bases map to TRBD2. The CDR3 totals 15 residues. Germline values: CDR1 SGHNT, CDR2 YYREEE (reference sequence).

This chain connects TRBV7-9 to TRBJ2-2; 7 bases align to TRBD1. V trimming: 5 bases; J trimming: 0 bases; junction bases outside the gene matches: 3. The CDR3 spans 15 residues. Germline values: CDR1 SEHNR, CDR2 FQNEAQ (reference sequence). The DNA for the CDR3 is TGTGCCAGCAGCCGTACAGGGGCGAACACCGGGGAGCTGTTTTTT. Protein: CASSRTGANTGELFF.

This clone came up a few times. J is TRBJ1-1 and V is TRBV5-4; D is unclear. The CDR3 covers 16 residues. The germline V and J ends were trimmed by 1 base and 5 bases, with 18 bases remaining between them. The germline gives CDR1 SGHNT, CDR2 YYREEE (reference sequence). The CDR3 DNA reads as TGTGCCAGCAGCTTGACGGCAGGAACACTGGGGACTGAAGCTTTCTTT. Its translation is CASSLTAGTLGTEAFF.

This clone appeared a few times. The genes are TRBV7-9 and TRBJ2-3, with D unresolved. Per germline, CDR1 SEHNR and CDR2 FQNEAQ (reference sequence). Trimming removed 1 base at V and 3 bases at J, with 2 bases between. The CDR3 has 12 amino acids. In nucleotides, the CDR3 is TGTGCCAGCAGCTTAGATACAGATACGCAGTATTTT. This gives the protein CASSLDTDTQYF.

This chain uses TRBV6-6 with TRBJ2-7, with 9 positions matching TRBD2. The CDR3 covers 16 residues. From germline, CDR1 is MNHNY and CDR2 SVGAGI (reference sequence). J gave up 7 bases and V 5 bases, and 15 bases lay outside the gene matches. CDR3 bases: TGTGCCAGCAGTAACTGGCGGGCGGGAGGGGCGGAGGAGCAGTACTTC. Its translation is CASSNWRAGGAEEQYF.

The V and J genes are TRBV7-9 and TRBJ2-3; 7 bases map to TRBD2. Germline V gives CDR1 SEHNR, CDR2 FQNEAQ (reference sequence). This CDR3 has 15 residues. The V gene end was trimmed by 8 bases and the J gene end by 5 bases; junction bases not matched to a gene: 13. The CDR3 bases are TGTGCCAGCTCTCGCGGCGGGAGCGGCGGAGATACGCAGTATTTT. Amino acid sequence: CASSRGGSGGDTQYF.

This chain joins TRBV14 and TRBJ2-5; TRBD1 aligns across 7 bases. V shed 3 bases and J 2 bases; nucleotides not matched to a gene: 9. CDR1 SGHDN and CDR2 FVKESK come from the germline V gene. The CDR3 contains 16 residues. The CDR3 sequence: CASSHARDSLQETQYF. The CDR3 DNA reads as TGTGCCAGCAGCCATGCTCGGGACAGCTTACAAGAGACCCAGTACTTC.

This chain connects TRBV5-6 to TRBJ1-5; 7 bases are shared with TRBD1. V trimming: 4 bases; J trimming: 5 bases; junction bases outside the gene matches: 9. This CDR3 is built from 15 residues. CDR1 and CDR2 from the germline V gene are SGHDT and YYEEEE. Written as DNA, the CDR3 is TGTGCCAGCAGCAAATCGGGACAGCAATATCAGCCCCAGCATTTT. This translates into CASSKSGQQYQPQHF.

The chain combines TRBV30 with TRBJ1-4, with D hard to call. Germline CDR1 reads GTSNPN; CDR2 reads SVGIG (reference sequence). Trimming took off 3 bases at V and 5 bases at J, with 13 bases between the two ends. The CDR3 length is 14 residues. The CDR3 nucleotides are TGTGCCTGGAGCCCCAGGTCCTTAAATGAAAAACTGTTTTTT. Translated, it gives CAWSPRSLNEKLFF.

The rearrangement uses TRBV18 and TRBJ1-1; D is perhaps TRBD1 (6 bases). Between the trimmed V and J ends, which lost 6 bases and 1 base, there was a span of 12 bases. Germline loops: CDR1 KGHSH, CDR2 LQKENI. The CDR3 spans 14 residues. As DNA, the CDR3 is TGTGCCAGCTCCTGGGACACCGCGAACACTGAAGCTTTCTTT. Its protein is CASSWDTANTEAFF.

This rearrangement joins TRBV11-2 to TRBJ2-2; 8 bases fit TRBD2. In germline, CDR1 is SGHAT, CDR2 FQNNGV. The CDR3 covers 15 residues. The ends lost 1 base at V and 5 bases at J; junction bases unmatched: 3. The DNA of the CDR3 is TGTGCCAGCAGCTTAGGACTAGCGAGAACCGGGGAGCTGTTTTTT. Translated: CASSLGLARTGELFF.

The chain uses TRBV28 and TRBJ2-4; 7 bases are a match to TRBD1. There are 16 residues in the CDR3. CDR1 MDHEN and CDR2 SYDVKM come from the germline V gene. V trimming: 7 bases; J trimming: 6 bases; junction bases outside the gene matches: 15. DNA for the CDR3: TGTGCCAGCACCCCGGGACAGCGATTAGTCGGAAACATTCAGTACTTC. Translating it yields CASTPGQRLVGNIQYF.

The chain uses TRBV27 and TRBJ2-3; a weak D match, TRBD1 (6 bases). CDR1 MNHEY and CDR2 SMNVEV come from the germline V gene (reference sequence). The germline V and J ends were trimmed by 8 bases and 4 bases, with 19 bases remaining between them. CDR3 size: 15 residues. CDR3 residues: CASGTGIRSPDTQYF. In nucleotides, the CDR3 is TGTGCCAGCGGAACAGGGATCCGGAGCCCAGATACGCAGTATTTT.

CDR3 DNA sequence: TGTGCCAGCAGCCCGGACAGGGGCGAGATCGAGCAGTACTTC. Translation gives CASSPDRGEIEQYF. This sequence joins TRBV7-3 and TRBJ2-7, with 9 positions matching TRBD1. The CDR3 is 14 residues long. The germline V gene has CDR1 SGHTA and CDR2 FQGTGA. The V gene end was trimmed by 5 bases and the J gene end by 6 bases; junction bases not matched to a gene: 8.

The rearrangement joins TRBV14 to TRBJ1-1; D possibly corresponds to TRBD1 (5 bases). Trimming shortened V by 5 bases and J by 1 base, and 11 bases separated the two germline ends. The germline CDR1 and CDR2 sequences are SGHDN and FVKESK. This CDR3 has 14 residues. CDR3 coding DNA: TGTGCCAGCAGCTTGTTCAGGGAGAACACTGAAGCTTTCTTT. Amino acids: CASSLFRENTEAFF.

Of note for this clone: A junction end diverges from the germline sequence, so it may reflect a read error. This sequence joins TRBV11-2 and TRBJ2-3, with D perhaps matching TRBD2 (5 bases). This CDR3 spans 15 amino acids. In germline, CDR1 is SGHAT, CDR2 FQNNGV. The CDR3 loop reads CASSLDYLSTDTQYF. The CDR3 DNA sequence: TGTGCCAGCAGCCTAGACTACCTTAGCACAGATACGCAGTATTTT. The full variable domain, its missing parts supplied by reference TRBV11-2 and TRBJ2-3, is EAGVAQSPRYKIIEKRQSVAFWCNPISGHATLYWYQQILGQGPKLLIQFQNNGVVDDSQLPKDRFSAERLKGVDSTLKIQPAKLEDSAVYLCASSLDYLSTDTQYFGPGTRLTVL.

This clone appeared a single time. The chain recombines TRBV14 with TRBJ1-4; TRBD1 matches 10 bases. Germline CDR1 SGHDN, CDR2 FVKESK. The CDR3 sequence is 16 residues long. V shed 1 base, J shed 8 bases, and the junction held 7 bases outside the gene matches. CDR3 protein: CASSQAATGGWEKLFF. In nucleotides, the CDR3 is TGTGCCAGCAGCCAAGCCGCGACAGGGGGCTGGGAAAAACTGTTTTTT.

This clone was recorded a few times. The chain is built from TRBV25-1 and TRBJ2-5, with a possible D match to TRBD2 (6 bases). V was shortened by 6 bases and J by 5 bases, with 19 bases between the two germline ends. CDR1 is MGHDK and CDR2 is SYGVNS in the germline V gene. The CDR3 is 15 residues long. The CDR3, as DNA: TGTGCCAGCAGCCCACCCGGGATCCGGGGGGAGACCCAGTACTTC. Its translation: CASSPPGIRGETQYF. The entire variable domain, with the rest obtained from reference TRBV25-1 and TRBJ2-5, is as follows: EADIYQTPRYLVIGTGKKITLECSQTMGHDKMYWYQQDPGMELHLIHYSYGVNSTEKGDLSSESTVSRIRTEHFPLTLESARPSHTSQYLCASSPPGIRGETQYFGPGTRLLVL.

This clone has only one observation. CDR3 loop: CATGTYNEKLFF. Here the CDR3 DNA reads TGTGCCACCGGGACTTATAATGAAAAACTGTTTTTT. J is TRBJ1-4 and V is TRBV6-1; D perhaps matches TRBD1 (5 bases). CDR1 MNHNS and CDR2 SASEGT come from the germline V gene. The CDR3 runs 12 residues. Between the trimmed V and J ends, which lost 10 bases and 4 bases, there was a span of 10 bases.